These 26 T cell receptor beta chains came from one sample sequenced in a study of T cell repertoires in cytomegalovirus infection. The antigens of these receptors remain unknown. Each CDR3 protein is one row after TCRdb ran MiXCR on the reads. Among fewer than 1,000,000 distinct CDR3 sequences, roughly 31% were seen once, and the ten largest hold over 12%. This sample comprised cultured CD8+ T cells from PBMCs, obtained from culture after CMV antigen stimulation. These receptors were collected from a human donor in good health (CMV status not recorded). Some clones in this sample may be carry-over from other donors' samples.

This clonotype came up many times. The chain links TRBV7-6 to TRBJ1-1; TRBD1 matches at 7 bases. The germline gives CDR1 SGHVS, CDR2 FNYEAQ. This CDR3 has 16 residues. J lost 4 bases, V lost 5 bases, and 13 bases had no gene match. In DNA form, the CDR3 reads TGTGCCAGCAGCCCCAGGGGGGGGCGCCTCGGCACTGAAGCTTTCTTT. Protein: CASSPRGGRLGTEAFF.

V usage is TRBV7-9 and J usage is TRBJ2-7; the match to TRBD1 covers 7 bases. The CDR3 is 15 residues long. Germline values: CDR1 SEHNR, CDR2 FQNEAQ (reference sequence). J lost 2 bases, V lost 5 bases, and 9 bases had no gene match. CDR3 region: CASSPTGSIPYEQYF. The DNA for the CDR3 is TGTGCCAGCAGCCCGACAGGGTCGATACCCTACGAGCAGTACTTC.

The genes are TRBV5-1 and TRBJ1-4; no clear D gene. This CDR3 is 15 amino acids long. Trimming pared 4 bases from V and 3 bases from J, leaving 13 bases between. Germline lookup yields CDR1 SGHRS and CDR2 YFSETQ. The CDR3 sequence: CASSRDGSSNEKLFF. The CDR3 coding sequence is TGCGCCAGCAGCAGAGACGGGAGCTCTAATGAAAAACTGTTTTTT.

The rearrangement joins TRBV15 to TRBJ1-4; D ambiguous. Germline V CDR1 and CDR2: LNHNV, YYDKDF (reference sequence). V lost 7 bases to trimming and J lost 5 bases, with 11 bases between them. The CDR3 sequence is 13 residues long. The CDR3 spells CATTDSINEKLFF. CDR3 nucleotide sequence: TGTGCCACCACGGACTCAATAAATGAAAAACTGTTTTTT.

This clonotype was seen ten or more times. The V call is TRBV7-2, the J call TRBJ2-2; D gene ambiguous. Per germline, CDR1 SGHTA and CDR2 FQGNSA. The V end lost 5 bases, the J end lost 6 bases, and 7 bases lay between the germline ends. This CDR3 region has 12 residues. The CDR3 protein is CASSPQSGELFF. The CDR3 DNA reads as TGTGCCAGCAGCCCCCAATCCGGGGAGCTGTTTTTT. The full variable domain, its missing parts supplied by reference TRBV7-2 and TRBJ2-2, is GAGVSQSPSNKVTEKGKDVELRCDPISGHTALYWYRQSLGQGLEFLIYFQGNSAPDKSGLPSDRFSAERTGGSVSTLTIQRTQQEDSAVYLCASSPQSGELFFGEGSRLTVL.

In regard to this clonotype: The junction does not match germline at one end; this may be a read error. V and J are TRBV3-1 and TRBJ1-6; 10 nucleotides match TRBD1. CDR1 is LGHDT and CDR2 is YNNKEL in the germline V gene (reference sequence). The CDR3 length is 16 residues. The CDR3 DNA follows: TGTGCCAGCAGCAAAGACAGGGGGCCAATTAGTTCACCCCTCCACTTT. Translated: CASSKDRGPISSPLHF.

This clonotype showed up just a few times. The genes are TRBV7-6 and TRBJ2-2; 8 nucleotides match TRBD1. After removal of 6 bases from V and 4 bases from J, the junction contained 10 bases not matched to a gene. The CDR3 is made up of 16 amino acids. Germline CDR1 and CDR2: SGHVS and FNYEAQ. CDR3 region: CASSSARTGITGELFF. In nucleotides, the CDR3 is TGTGCCAGCAGTTCCGCGAGGACAGGGATCACCGGGGAGCTGTTTTTT.

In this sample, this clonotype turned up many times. The CDR3: CAISKNDLGWQSTEAFF. The CDR3 nucleotides read TGTGCCATCAGTAAAAACGACCTTGGATGGCAGAGCACTGAAGCTTTCTTT. The chain uses TRBV10-3 and TRBJ1-1; D ambiguous. In germline, CDR1 is ENHRY, CDR2 SYGVKD. The germline V and J ends were trimmed by 5 bases and 4 bases, with 23 bases remaining between them. CDR3 length: 17 amino acids.

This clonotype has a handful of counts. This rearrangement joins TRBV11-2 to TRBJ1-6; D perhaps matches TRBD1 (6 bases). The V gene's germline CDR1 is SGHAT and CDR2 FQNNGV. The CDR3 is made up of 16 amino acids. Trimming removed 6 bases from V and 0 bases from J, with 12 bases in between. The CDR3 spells CASRTGPSSYNSPLHF. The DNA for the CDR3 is TGTGCCAGCAGGACAGGCCCGAGCTCCTATAATTCACCCCTCCACTTT.

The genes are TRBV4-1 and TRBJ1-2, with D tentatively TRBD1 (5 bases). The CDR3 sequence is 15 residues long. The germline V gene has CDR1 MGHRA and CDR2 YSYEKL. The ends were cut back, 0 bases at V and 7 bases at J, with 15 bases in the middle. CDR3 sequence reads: CASSQDIGWGSGYTF. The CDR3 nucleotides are TGCGCCAGCAGCCAAGACATAGGATGGGGGTCTGGCTACACCTTC.

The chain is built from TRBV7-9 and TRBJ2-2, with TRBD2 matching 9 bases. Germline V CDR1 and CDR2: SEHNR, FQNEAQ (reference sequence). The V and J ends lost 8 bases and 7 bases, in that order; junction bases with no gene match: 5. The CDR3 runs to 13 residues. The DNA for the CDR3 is TGTGCCAGCGGGACTAGCCTTGACGGGGAGCTGTTTTTT. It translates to CASGTSLDGELFF.

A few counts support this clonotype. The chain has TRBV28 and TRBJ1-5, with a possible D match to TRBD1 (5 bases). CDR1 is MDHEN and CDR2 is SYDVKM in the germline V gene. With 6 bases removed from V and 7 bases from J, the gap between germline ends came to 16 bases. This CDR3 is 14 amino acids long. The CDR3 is CASRGRTSFQPQHF. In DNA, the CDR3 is TGTGCCAGCAGAGGGCGGACATCTTTCCAGCCCCAGCATTTT.

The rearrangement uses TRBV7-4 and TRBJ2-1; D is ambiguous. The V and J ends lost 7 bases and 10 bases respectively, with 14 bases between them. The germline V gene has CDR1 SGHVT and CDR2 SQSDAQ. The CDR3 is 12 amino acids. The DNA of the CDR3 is TGTGCCAGCAATAGAGGCCCGCGGGAGCAGTTCTTC. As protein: CASNRGPREQFF.

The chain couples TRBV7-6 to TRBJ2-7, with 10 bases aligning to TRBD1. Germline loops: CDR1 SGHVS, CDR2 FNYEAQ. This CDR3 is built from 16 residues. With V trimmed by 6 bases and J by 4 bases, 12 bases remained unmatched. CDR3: CASSPSGGQGDYEQYF. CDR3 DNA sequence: TGTGCCAGCAGTCCTTCCGGCGGACAGGGGGATTACGAGCAGTACTTC.

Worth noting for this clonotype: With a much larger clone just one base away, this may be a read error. CDR3 nucleotide sequence: TGTGTCAGCAGCATTGGACCCGACCAAGAGACCCAGTACTTC. Amino acid sequence: CVSSIGPDQETQYF. The rearrangement links TRBV7-8 to TRBJ2-5; D gene unclear. Germline CDR1 is SGHVS and CDR2 is FQNEAQ. This CDR3 comprises 14 residues.

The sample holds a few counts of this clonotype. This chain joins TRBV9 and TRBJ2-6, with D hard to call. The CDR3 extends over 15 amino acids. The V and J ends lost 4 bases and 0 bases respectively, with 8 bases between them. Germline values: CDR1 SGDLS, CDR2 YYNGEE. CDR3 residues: CASSLYTSGANVLTF. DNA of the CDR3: TGTGCCAGCAGCTTATACACCTCTGGGGCCAACGTCCTGACTTTC.

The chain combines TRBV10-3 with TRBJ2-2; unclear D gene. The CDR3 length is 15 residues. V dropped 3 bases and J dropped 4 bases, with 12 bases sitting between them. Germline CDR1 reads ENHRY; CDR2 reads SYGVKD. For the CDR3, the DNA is TGTGCCATCAGTGATGAACAGATGGGCACCGGGGAGCTGTTTTTT. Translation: CAISDEQMGTGELFF.

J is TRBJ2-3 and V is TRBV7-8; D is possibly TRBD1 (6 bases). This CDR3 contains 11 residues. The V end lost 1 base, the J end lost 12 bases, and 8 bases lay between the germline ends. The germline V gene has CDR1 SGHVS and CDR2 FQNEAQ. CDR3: CASSLEGQQYF. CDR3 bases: TGTGCCAGCAGCTTAGAGGGACAACAGTATTTT.

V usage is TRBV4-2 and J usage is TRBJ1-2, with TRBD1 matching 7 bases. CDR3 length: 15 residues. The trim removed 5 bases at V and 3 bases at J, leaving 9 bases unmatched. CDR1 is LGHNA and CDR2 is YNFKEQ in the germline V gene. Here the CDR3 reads CASSNPRDSYYGYTF. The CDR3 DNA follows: TGTGCCAGCAGCAACCCCCGGGACAGCTACTATGGCTACACCTTC.

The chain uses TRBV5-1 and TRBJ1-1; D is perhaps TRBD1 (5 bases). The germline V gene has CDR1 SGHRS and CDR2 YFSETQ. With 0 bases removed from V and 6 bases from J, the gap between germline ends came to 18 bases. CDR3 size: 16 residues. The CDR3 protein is CASSLEGPLSVAEAFF. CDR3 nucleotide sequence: TGCGCCAGCAGCTTGGAGGGGCCTCTCTCGGTGGCTGAAGCTTTCTTT.

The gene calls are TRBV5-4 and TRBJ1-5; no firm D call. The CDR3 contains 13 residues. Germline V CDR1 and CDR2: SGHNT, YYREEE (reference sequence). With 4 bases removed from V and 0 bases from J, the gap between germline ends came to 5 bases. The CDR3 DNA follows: TGTGCCAGCAGCGCCGATAGCAATCAGCCCCAGCATTTT. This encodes CASSADSNQPQHF.

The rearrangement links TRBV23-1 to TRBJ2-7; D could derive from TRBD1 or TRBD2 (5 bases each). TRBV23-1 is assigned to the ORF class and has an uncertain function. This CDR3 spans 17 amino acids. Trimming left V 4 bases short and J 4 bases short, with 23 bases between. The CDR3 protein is CASSLTTGRDEIYEQYV. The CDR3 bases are TGCGCCAGCAGTCTAACCACCGGCCGGGACGAAATTTACGAGCAGTACGTC.

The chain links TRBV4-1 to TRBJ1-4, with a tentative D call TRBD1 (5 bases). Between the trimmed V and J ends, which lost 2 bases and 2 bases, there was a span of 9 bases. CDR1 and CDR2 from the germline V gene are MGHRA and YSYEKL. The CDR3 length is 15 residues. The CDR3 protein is CASSQRWGTNEKLFF. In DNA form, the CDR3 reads TGCGCCAGCAGCCAAAGATGGGGGACTAATGAAAAACTGTTTTTT.

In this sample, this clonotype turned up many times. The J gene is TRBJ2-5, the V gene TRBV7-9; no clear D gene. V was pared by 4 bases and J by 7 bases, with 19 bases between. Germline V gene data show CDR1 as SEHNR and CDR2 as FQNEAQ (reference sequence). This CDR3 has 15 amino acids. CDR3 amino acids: CASSSSSAGRGTQYF. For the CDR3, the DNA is TGTGCCAGCAGCTCATCATCGGCCGGTCGAGGGACCCAGTACTTC.

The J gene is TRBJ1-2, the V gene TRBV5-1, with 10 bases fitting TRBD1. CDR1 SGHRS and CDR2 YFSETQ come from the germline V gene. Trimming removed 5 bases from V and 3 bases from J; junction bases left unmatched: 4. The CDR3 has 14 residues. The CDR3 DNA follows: TGCGCCAGCAGTCGGGACAGGGGAGACTATGGCTACACCTTC. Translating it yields CASSRDRGDYGYTF. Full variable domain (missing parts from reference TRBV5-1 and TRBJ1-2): KAGVTQTPRYLIKTRGQQVTLSCSPISGHRSVSWYQQTPGQGLQFLFEYFSETQRNKGNFPGRFSGRQFSNSRSEMNVSTLELGDSALYLCASSRDRGDYGYTFGSGTRLTVV.

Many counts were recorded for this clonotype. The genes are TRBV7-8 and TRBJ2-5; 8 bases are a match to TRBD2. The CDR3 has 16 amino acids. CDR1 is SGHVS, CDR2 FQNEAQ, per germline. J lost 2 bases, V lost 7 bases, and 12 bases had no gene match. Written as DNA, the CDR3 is TGTGCCAGCACTTTAGAAGGTAGCGGGGCTCAAGAGACCCAGTACTTC. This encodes CASTLEGSGAQETQYF.